This entry features one T cell receptor beta chain sequence. This sample is part of a study of tumour-infiltrating T cells in Burkitt lymphoma. On the study more broadly: Productive clonality predicted overall and progression-free survival.

Sequencing used immunoSEQ multiplex PCR; TCRdb keeps in-frame clones, though not all of them. Of about 5,100 clones listed, about a tenth are singletons. Trimming at V came to 4 bases and at J to 5 bases, leaving 9 bases not matched to a gene. Germline V lookup: CDR1 SGHDN, CDR2 FVKESK. The CDR3 totals 15 residues. The V and J genes are TRBV14 and TRBJ2-3; 7 bases fit TRBD2. Source material: tumor tissue. The source of this sequence is a human donor with diffuse large B-cell lymphoma. The CDR3 loop is CASSPGVTGGDTQYF. The CDR3 DNA is TGTGCCAGCAGCCCCGGCGTGACGGGGGGAGATACGCAGTATTTT.